This T cell receptor (beta chain) stems from a study of cytomegalovirus exposure and HLA in healthy donors. 13 Jbeta primers and 60 Vbeta primers were used for the PCR. Profiling relied on immunoSEQ multiplex PCR, and the TCRdb table lists in-frame clones only, not all of them. The sample gives roughly 150,000 clones, 82% of which show up once; approximately 2.4% is in the top ten. Details on this clone: Antigen specificity is unknown.

General study findings and limits: Excluded were some V segments that proved indistinguishable, including TRBV6-2 and TRBV6-3.

The CDR3 has 11 amino acids. Per the germline V gene, CDR1 is MDHEN and CDR2 is SYDVKM. V dropped 7 bases and J dropped 7 bases, with 10 bases sitting between them. This clonotype was obtained from a male donor in good health and CMV-seronegative. The sample consisted of PBMCs. The chain is built from TRBV28 and TRBJ1-2; D not certain. Here the CDR3 reads CASMRQFGYTF. The DNA for the CDR3 is TGTGCCAGCATGAGACAATTTGGCTACACCTTC.